The rows below give T cell receptor beta chains drawn from one sample of a study of T cell responses to AZD1222 COVID-19 vaccine. Profiled with immunoSEQ multiplex PCR; TCRdb holds only in-frame clones, not every one. Among 80,000 or so clones listed, around 90% were seen once. Sample: peripheral blood, taken on day 0 of AZD1222 vaccination. These receptors were taken from an adult in good health. The CDR3 runs from the conserved cysteine through the conserved F or W.

J gene	V gene	CDR3 protein
TRBJ1-2	TRBV3-1/TRBV3-2	CASSPADGKYGYTF
TRBJ1-3	TRBV27	CASSLRGDGGNTIYF
TRBJ1-3	TRBV3-1/TRBV3-2	CASSQAPPSRDRVSGNTIYF
TRBJ1-1	TRBV15	CATSREERTEAFF
TRBJ2-1	TRBV6-4	CASSARTSGDNEQFF
TRBJ2-3	TRBV6-5	CAGGFGTQYF
TRBJ2-1	TRBV3-1/TRBV3-2	CASSQVAGGSRGQFF
TRBJ2-1	TRBV7-3	CASSNGGALTSYNEQFF
TRBJ1-4	TRBV7-2	CASILNRGKLFF
TRBJ2-5	TRBV12-3/TRBV12-4	CASSRRVQETQYF
TRBJ2-7	TRBV16	CASSQRLGEDRRRNYEQYF